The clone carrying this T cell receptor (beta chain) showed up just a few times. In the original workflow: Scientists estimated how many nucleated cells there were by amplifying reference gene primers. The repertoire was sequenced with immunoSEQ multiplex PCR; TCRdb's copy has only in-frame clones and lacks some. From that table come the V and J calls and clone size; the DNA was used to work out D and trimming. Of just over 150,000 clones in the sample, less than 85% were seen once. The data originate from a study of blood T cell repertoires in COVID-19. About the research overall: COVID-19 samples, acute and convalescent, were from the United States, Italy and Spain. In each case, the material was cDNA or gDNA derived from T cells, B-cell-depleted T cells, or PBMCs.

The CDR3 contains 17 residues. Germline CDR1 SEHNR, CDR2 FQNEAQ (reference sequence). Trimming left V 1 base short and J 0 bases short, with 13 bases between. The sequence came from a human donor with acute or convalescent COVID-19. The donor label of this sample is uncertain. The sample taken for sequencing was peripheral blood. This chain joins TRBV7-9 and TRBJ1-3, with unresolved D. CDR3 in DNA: TGTGCCAGCAGCTTAGACGTTAACAGTTACTCTGGAAACACCATATATTTT. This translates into CASSLDVNSYSGNTIYF.